The TCR beta chain described here comes from a study of blood T cells in healthy people across ages. As for the study in general: About one barcoded beta molecule per two T cells was captured by template switching.

This clonotype was recorded a few times. Its antigen remains unidentified. Study observations and caveats: Since the PBMCs were unsorted, naive and antigen-experienced cells could not be conclusively compared. Diversity of TCR beta per million T cells declined in a roughly linear way with age.

This CDR3 region has 13 residues. Germline V gene sequence: CDR1 SGHTA, CDR2 FQGNSA. J was trimmed by 3 bases and V by 4 bases; bases with no gene match: 2. The authors ran a second PCR of about 7 to 11 cycles using a sample-barcoded 5' primer and a J-beta primer mix. Sequencing yielded, for each sample, at least 2.5 million paired-end reads carrying CDR3. TCRdb analysed the 5' RACE reads with MiXCR anew, one entry per CDR3 protein. Altogether 650,000 to 1,000,000 distinct CDR3 sequences are present, around 36% being singletons, with the ten largest covering over 10%. The clonotype originates from a young man in good health. Material for sequencing was blood. J is TRBJ1-1 and V is TRBV7-2; 7 bases agree with TRBD1. The CDR3 sequence: CASSSGQYTEAFF. CDR3 DNA: TGTGCCAGCAGCTCGGGACAGTACACTGAAGCTTTCTTT.